These T cell receptor beta chains were read from a single sample in a study of blood T cell repertoires in COVID-19. This table comes from immunoSEQ multiplex PCR, and its TCRdb copy is limited to in-frame clones, with some not included. This sample has a few hundred thousand clones, with approximately 78% found just once. Material: peripheral blood. These receptors were collected from a woman in her sixties or seventies with COVID-19, enrolled during active disease. Both conserved end residues are part of each CDR3. The D gene is left open where the match is weak. Clone size is stated in some rows and not others, as once, few, many or a class when expanded.

cdr3_aa cdr3_nt v_call clone_size d_call j_call
CASSQSYSNQPQHF TGTGCCAGCAGCCAGAGTTATAGCAATCAGCCCCAGCATTTT TRBV3-1/TRBV3-2 . . TRBJ1-5
CAISEGGTGGGNEQFF TGTGCCATCAGTGAAGGGGGGACAGGGGGCGGGAATGAGCAGTTCTTC TRBV10-3 . TRBD1 TRBJ2-1
CASSPSGGYSYEQYF TGTGCCAGCAGCCCCTCGGGAGGGTACTCCTACGAGCAGTACTTC TRBV7-2 few TRBD2 TRBJ2-7
CASSYELGPVVGELFF TGTGCCAGCAGTTACGAACTAGGCCCCGTTGTCGGGGAGCTGTTTTTT TRBV6-5 . . TRBJ2-2
CASSSQQVTNSPLHF TGTGCCAGTAGTAGTCAACAGGTCACTAATTCACCCCTCCACTTT TRBV19 . . TRBJ1-6
CASKAGGQSRYEQYF TGTGCCAGCAAGGCGGGGGGCCAAAGTCGTTACGAGCAGTACTTC TRBV6-5 . TRBD2 TRBJ2-7
CASSVVGTGGAQETQYF TGTGCCAGCAGCGTAGTAGGGACAGGGGGGGCACAGGAGACCCAGTACTTC TRBV9 once TRBD1 TRBJ2-5
CASSGEPYEQYF TGTGCCAGTAGCGGGGAACCCTACGAGCAGTACTTC TRBV2 . TRBD2 TRBJ2-7
CASSSDSVNEQFF TGTGCCAGCAGTTCTGACTCCGTCAATGAGCAGTTCTTC TRBV12-3/TRBV12-4 . . TRBJ2-1
CASSPDFSADTQYF TGTGCCAGCTCACCGGACTTCTCTGCAGATACGCAGTATTTT TRBV18 . . TRBJ2-3
CAWAGLAAYNEQFF TGTGCCTGGGCGGGACTAGCGGCCTACAATGAGCAGTTCTTC TRBV30 . TRBD2 TRBJ2-1
CASSTHIGTGRINSPLHF TGTGCCAGCAGCACCCACATAGGAACAGGACGCATCAATTCACCCCTCCACTTT TRBV7-2 . . TRBJ1-6
CASSAGQGPSYNEQFF TGTGCCAGCAGTGCCGGACAGGGTCCATCATACAATGAGCAGTTCTTC TRBV6-1 . TRBD1 TRBJ2-1
CASSDQGGDQPQHF TGTGCCAGCAGCGACCAAGGGGGCGACCAGCCCCAGCATTTT TRBV2 . TRBD1 TRBJ1-5
CASSPQGTLPGELFF TGTGCCAGCAGCCCTCAAGGGACTCTTCCCGGGGAGCTGTTTTTT TRBV7-9 few . TRBJ2-2
CASSRLAGGLCNEQFF TGTGCCAGCAGCCGACTAGCGGGAGGGCTTTGTAATGAGCAGTTCTTC TRBV3-1/TRBV3-2 . TRBD2 TRBJ2-1
CASSPEGLTYGYTF TGTGCCAGCTCACCAGAGGGTCTCACCTATGGCTACACCTTC TRBV18 . . TRBJ1-2
CASSQGTVILATNEKLFF TGCGCCAGCAGCCAAGGGACAGTGATTCTTGCAACTAATGAAAAACTGTTTTTT TRBV4-1 . . TRBJ1-4
CASRSFGQVGAHSNQPQHF TGTGCCAGCCGGTCTTTTGGGCAGGTGGGGGCTCATAGCAATCAGCCCCAGCATTTT TRBV28 . . TRBJ1-5
CASNPGLHTGELFF TGTGCCAGCAATCCGGGACTGCACACCGGGGAGCTGTTTTTT TRBV2 . . TRBJ2-2
CASKRDTSVPYTF TGTGCCAGCAAAAGGGACACCAGTGTTCCCTACACCTTC TRBV2 . . TRBJ1-2
CASSPLPSGEKLFF TGTGCCAGCTCACCTCTCCCCTCCGGGGAAAAACTGTTTTTT TRBV18 . . TRBJ1-4
CSARVLTEAFF TGCAGTGCTAGAGTATTGACTGAAGCTTTCTTT TRBV20-1 many . TRBJ1-1
CASSLNSGNTEAFF TGTGCCAGCAGCCTAAACTCGGGGAACACTGAAGCTTTCTTT TRBV7-9 . . TRBJ1-1
CASSARAGGAYEQYF TGTGCCAGCAGTGCCAGGGCGGGAGGGGCCTACGAGCAGTACTTC TRBV2 . TRBD2 TRBJ2-7
CASSSTSGDYEQYF TGTGCCAGCAGTTCTACTAGCGGTGACTACGAGCAGTACTTC TRBV6-5 . TRBD2 TRBJ2-7
CATLPWVAGSQKETQYF TGTGCCACACTTCCCTGGGTAGCGGGATCCCAGAAAGAGACCCAGTACTTC TRBV10-3 few TRBD2 TRBJ2-5
CAWSRDSFGANVLTF TGTGCCTGGAGTAGGGACAGCTTCGGGGCCAACGTCCTGACTTTC TRBV30 . TRBD1 TRBJ2-6
CASSLTGTVNTEAFF TGTGCCAGCAGCCTGACCGGGACAGTGAACACTGAAGCTTTCTTT TRBV5-6 . TRBD1 TRBJ1-1
CASSLSRHSGNTIYF TGTGCCAGCAGCTTGTCGCGACACTCTGGAAACACCATATATTTT TRBV11-3 . . TRBJ1-3
CASSGTGTGQAEAFF TGCGCCAGCAGTGGAACCGGGACAGGGCAAGCTGAAGCTTTCTTT TRBV10-1 many TRBD1 TRBJ1-1
CASSSGTGKEKLFF TGTGCCAGTAGTTCCGGGACAGGGAAAGAAAAACTGTTTTTT TRBV19 . TRBD1 TRBJ1-4
CASSYLTSATGELFF TGCGCCAGCAGCTACCTGACTAGCGCTACCGGGGAGCTGTTTTTT TRBV5-1 . TRBD2 TRBJ2-2
CASRPRQGRNEKLFF TGTGCCAGCAGACCGAGACAGGGCCGGAATGAAAAACTGTTTTTT TRBV6-5 . TRBD1 TRBJ1-4
CSVDPQGNTEAFF TGCAGCGTTGATCCCCAGGGGAACACTGAAGCTTTCTTT TRBV29-1 . . TRBJ1-1
CASSWGQVDEKLFF TGTGCCAGCAGTTGGGGACAGGTGGATGAAAAACTGTTTTTT TRBV2 . TRBD1 TRBJ1-4
CASSQEGGLQPQHF TGCGCCAGCAGCCAAGAGGGGGGGCTTCAGCCCCAGCATTTT TRBV4-1 . . TRBJ1-5
CATSSIPYNEQFF TGTGCCACCAGCAGTATTCCTTACAATGAGCAGTTCTTC TRBV24-1 . . TRBJ2-1
CASSLTAVSSYEQYF TGTGCCAGCAGCTTAACAGCGGTGAGCTCCTACGAGCAGTACTTC TRBV7-8 . . TRBJ2-7
CASSLQGLTEAFF TGTGCCAGCAGTTTACAGGGGTTGACTGAAGCTTTCTTT TRBV12-3/TRBV12-4 . . TRBJ1-1
CASSFDRVMNTEAFF TGTGCCAGTAGTTTCGACAGGGTCATGAACACTGAAGCTTTCTTT TRBV19 . TRBD1 TRBJ1-1
CASSPNVGQRKKLFF TGTGCCAGCAGCCCGAACGTAGGACAGAGGAAAAAACTGTTTTTT TRBV7-6 . . TRBJ1-4